This TCR beta chain is from a study of blood T cells in healthy people across ages. This clonotype has at least ten counts. Using a J-beta primer mix together with a sample-barcoded 5' primer, a second PCR was run for about 7 to 12 cycles. TCRdb processed the 5' RACE reads anew with MiXCR; each CDR3 protein has one entry. The sample records around 870,000 distinct CDR3 sequences, 25% to 30% being singletons. Trimming cost V 4 bases and J 4 bases, with 15 bases left between them. Germline V lookup: CDR1 MNHNS, CDR2 SASEGT. This CDR3 is 15 amino acids long. The sequence came from a woman older than 75 in good health. Input material: blood. This chain links TRBV6-1 with TRBJ2-3; D could derive from TRBD1 or TRBD2 (6 bases each). The CDR3 here is CASSVGGGLADTQYF. The CDR3 DNA sequence: TGTGCCAGCAGTGTTGGAGGGGGTTTGGCAGATACGCAGTATTTT.